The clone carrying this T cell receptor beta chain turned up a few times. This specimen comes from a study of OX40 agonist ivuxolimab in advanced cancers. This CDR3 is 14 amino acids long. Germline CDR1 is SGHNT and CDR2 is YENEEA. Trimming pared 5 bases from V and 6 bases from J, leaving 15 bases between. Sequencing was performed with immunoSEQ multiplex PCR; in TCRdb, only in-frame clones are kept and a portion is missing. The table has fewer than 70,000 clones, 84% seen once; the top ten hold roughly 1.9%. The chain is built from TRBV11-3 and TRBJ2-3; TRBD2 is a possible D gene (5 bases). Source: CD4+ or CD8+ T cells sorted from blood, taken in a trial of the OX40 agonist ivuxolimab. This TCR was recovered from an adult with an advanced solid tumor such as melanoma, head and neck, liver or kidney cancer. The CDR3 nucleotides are TGTGCCAGCAGCCCCCGGACTGGGCAGGATACGCAGTATTTT. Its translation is CASSPRTGQDTQYF.